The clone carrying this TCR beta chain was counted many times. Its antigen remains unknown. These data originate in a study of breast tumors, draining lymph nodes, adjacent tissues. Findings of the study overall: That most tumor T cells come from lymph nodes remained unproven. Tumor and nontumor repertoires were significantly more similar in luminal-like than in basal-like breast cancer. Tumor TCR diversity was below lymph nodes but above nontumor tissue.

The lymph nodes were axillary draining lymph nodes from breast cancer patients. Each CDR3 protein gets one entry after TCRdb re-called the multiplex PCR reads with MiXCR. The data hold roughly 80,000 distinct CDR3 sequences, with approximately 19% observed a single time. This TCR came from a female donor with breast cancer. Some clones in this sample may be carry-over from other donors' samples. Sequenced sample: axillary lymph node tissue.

Written as DNA, the CDR3 is TGTGCCAGCACCAGGGGGAGAGGCTACGAGCAGTACTTC. Its protein product is CASTRGRGYEQYF. The chain has TRBV6-5 and TRBJ2-7; 7 nucleotides match TRBD1. The length of the CDR3 is 13 residues. Germline CDR1 reads MNHEY; CDR2 reads SVGAGI. After removal of 7 bases from V and 3 bases from J, the junction contained 6 bases not matched to a gene.